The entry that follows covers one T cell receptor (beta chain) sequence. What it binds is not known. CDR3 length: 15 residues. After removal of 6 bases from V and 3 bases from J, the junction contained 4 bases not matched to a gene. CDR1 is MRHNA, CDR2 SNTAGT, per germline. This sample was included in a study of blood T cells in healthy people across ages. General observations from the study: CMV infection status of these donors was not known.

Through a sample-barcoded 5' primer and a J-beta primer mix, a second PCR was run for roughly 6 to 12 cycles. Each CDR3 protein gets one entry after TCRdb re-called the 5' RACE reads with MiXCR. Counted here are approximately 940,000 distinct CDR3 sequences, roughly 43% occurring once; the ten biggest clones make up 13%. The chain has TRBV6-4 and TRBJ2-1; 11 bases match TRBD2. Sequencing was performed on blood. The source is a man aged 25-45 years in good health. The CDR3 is CASRALAGGYNEQFF. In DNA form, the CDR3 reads TGTGCCAGCAGAGCTCTAGCGGGGGGCTACAATGAGCAGTTCTTC.